This T cell receptor (beta chain) is drawn from a study of blood T cell repertoires in COVID-19. Turning to the study itself: Acute and convalescent COVID-19 specimens originated in the United States, Italy and Spain.

TCRdb's table, derived via immunoSEQ multiplex PCR, lists solely in-frame clones and lacks some. Counted here are some 37,000 clones, around 85% occurring once; the ten biggest clones make up roughly 29%. This CDR3 has 15 residues. Germline V CDR1 and CDR2: SGHTA, FQGNSA. V shed 5 bases and J shed 6 bases, with 19 bases lying between them. What was sequenced was peripheral blood. This chain uses TRBV7-2 with TRBJ1-2, with D possibly being TRBD1 (6 bases). The receptor was isolated from an elderly man with active or convalescent COVID-19. The CDR3 loop reads CASSPWDKVMNGYTF. CDR3 sequence (DNA): TGTGCCAGCAGCCCGTGGGACAAGGTTATGAATGGCTACACCTTC.